This entry is about one TCR beta chain. Seattle's enrolled individuals joined amid active infection and were then monitored longitudinally. This record comes from a study of blood T cell repertoires in COVID-19. Overall study: Material from acute and convalescent COVID-19 was sourced from the United States, Italy and Spain. The analysed material was cDNA or gDNA that came from T cells, B-cell-depleted T cells, or PBMCs.

Measured with immunoSEQ multiplex PCR; TCRdb has only the in-frame clones, and not every one. The repertoire holds 450,000 or so clones, about 90% seen once, with roughly 0.78% in the top ten. The trim removed 4 bases at V and 4 bases at J, leaving 7 bases unmatched. The CDR3 is 15 amino acids. Germline V lookup: CDR1 SGHRS, CDR2 YFSETQ. The chain has TRBV5-1 and TRBJ2-1, with 8 bases matching TRBD1. This clonotype originated in a man in his late teens or twenties with COVID-19, enrolled during active disease. Material: peripheral blood. CDR3 DNA sequence: TGCGCCAGCAGCCCCTCGGGACAGGCTTACAATGAGCAGTTCTTC. Translated: CASSPSGQAYNEQFF.